This TCR beta chain was documented in a study of CD8+CD57+ T cells in acquired aplastic anemia. Study-level information: The DNA of sorted CD4+ and CD8+ cells averaged around 3 ug.

Germline CDR1 is SQVTM and CDR2 is ANQGSEA. The CDR3 sequence is 13 residues long. V was pared by 6 bases and J by 4 bases, with 13 bases between. Genomic DNA provided the template from which TCR beta VDJ and CDR3 profiles were obtained. TCRdb reprocessed the reads with MiXCR, giving one entry per CDR3 protein. Here the sample spans approximately 200,000 distinct CDR3 sequences, about half being singletons. For sequencing, patients were chosen who had shown expansion of CD8+CD57+ cells by flow cytometry. Material: sorted CD4+, CD8+, or CD8+CD57+ T cells (not recorded which) from PBMCs. The chain recombines TRBV29-1 with TRBJ2-1, with D perhaps TRBD1 or TRBD2 (5 bases each). This clonotype was obtained from a human donor with aplastic anemia. The CDR3 DNA sequence: TGCAGCGTCGGACACGGGGAATACAATGAGCAGTTCTTC. This sequence encodes CSVGHGEYNEQFF.